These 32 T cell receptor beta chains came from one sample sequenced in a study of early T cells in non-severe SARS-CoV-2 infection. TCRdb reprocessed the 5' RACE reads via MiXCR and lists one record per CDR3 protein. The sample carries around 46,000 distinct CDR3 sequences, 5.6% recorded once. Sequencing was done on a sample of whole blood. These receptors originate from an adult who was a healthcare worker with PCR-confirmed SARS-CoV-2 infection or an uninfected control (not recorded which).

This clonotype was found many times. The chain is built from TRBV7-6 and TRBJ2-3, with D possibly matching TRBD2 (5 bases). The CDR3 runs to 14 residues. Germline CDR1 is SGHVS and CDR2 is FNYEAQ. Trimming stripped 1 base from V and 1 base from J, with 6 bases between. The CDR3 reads CASSLDGGTDTQYF. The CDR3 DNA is TGTGCCAGCAGCTTAGACGGGGGCACAGATACGCAGTATTTT.

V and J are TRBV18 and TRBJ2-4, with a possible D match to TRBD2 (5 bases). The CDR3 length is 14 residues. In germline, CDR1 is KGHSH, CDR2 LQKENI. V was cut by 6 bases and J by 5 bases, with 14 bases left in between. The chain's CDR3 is CASSLGAAENIQYF. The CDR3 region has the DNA TGTGCCAGCTCCCTCGGAGCGGCCGAAAACATTCAGTACTTC.

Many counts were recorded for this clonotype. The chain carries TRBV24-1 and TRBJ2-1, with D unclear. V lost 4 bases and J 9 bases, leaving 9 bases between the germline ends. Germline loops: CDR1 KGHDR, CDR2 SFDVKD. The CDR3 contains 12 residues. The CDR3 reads CATSEAPPEQFF. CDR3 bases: TGTGCCACCAGTGAAGCCCCCCCTGAGCAGTTCTTC.

The CDR3 DNA sequence: TGTGCCAGCAGCTTAGCTAGCGGGACCGCTAGCACAGATACGCAGTATTTT. It translates to CASSLASGTASTDTQYF. The rearrangement links TRBV7-2 to TRBJ2-3; 8 bases map to TRBD2. The germline gives CDR1 SGHTA, CDR2 FQGNSA. This CDR3 comprises 17 residues. V shed 0 bases and J 0 bases; nucleotides not matched to a gene: 5. The variable domain in full, completed from reference TRBV7-2 and TRBJ2-3, reads GAGVSQSPSNKVTEKGKDVELRCDPISGHTALYWYRQSLGQGLEFLIYFQGNSAPDKSGLPSDRFSAERTGGSVSTLTIQRTQQEDSAVYLCASSLASGTASTDTQYFGPGTRLTVL.

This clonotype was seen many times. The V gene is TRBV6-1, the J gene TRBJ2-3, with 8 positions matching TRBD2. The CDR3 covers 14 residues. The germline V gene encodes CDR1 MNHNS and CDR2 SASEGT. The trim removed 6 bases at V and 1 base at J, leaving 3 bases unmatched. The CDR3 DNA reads TGTGCCAGCAGCGTGACTAGCGGCACAGATACGCAGTATTTT. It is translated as CASSVTSGTDTQYF.

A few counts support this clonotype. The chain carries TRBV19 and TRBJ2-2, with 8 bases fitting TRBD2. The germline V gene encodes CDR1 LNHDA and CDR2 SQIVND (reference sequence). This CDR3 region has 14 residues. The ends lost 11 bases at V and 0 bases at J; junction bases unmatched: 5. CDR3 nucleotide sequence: TGTGCCGCCAATAGCGGGGCGAACACCGGGGAGCTGTTTTTT. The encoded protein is CAANSGANTGELFF.

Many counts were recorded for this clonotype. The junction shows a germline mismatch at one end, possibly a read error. CDR3 nucleotide sequence: TGCGCCAGTAGCCTTGGACCGGGACAGGGGTCCTACGAGCAGTACTTC. Translated: CASSLGPGQGSYEQYF. V and J are TRBV4-1 and TRBJ2-7, with 10 bases fitting TRBD1. The CDR3 covers 16 residues. Per germline, CDR1 MGHRA and CDR2 YSYEKL.

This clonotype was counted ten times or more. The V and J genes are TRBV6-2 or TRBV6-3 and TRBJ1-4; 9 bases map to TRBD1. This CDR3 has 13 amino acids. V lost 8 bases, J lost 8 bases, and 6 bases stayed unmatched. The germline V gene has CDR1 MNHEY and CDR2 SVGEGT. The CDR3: CASGDREREKLFF. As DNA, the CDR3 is TGTGCCAGCGGGGACAGGGAAAGAGAAAAACTGTTTTTT.

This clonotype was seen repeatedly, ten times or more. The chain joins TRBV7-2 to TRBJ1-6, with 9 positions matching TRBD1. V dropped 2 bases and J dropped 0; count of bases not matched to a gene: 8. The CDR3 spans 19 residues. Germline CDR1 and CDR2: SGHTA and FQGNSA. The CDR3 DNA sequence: TGTGCCAGCAGCTTAACAAAAGAGACAGGGGGCTCCTATAATTCACCCCTCCACTTT. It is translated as CASSLTKETGGSYNSPLHF.

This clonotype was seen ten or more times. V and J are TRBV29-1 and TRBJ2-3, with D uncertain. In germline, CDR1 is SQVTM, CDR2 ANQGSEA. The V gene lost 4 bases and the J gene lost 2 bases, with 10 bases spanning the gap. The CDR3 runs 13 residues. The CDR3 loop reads CSVGLKVTDTQYF. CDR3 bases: TGCAGCGTTGGGTTGAAAGTCACAGATACGCAGTATTTT.

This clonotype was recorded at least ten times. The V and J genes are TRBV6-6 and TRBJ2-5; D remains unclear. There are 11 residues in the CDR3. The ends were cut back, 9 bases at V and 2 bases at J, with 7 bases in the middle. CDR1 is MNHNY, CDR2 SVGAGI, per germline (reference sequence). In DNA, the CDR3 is TGTGCCAGTCGGGCTCAAGAGACCCAGTACTTC. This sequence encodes CASRAQETQYF.

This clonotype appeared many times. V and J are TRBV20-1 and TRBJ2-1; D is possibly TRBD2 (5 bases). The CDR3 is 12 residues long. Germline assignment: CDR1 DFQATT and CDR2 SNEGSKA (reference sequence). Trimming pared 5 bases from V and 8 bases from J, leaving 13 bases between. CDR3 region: CSAVGPRDEQFF. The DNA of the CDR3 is TGCAGTGCTGTCGGACCGCGGGATGAGCAGTTCTTC.

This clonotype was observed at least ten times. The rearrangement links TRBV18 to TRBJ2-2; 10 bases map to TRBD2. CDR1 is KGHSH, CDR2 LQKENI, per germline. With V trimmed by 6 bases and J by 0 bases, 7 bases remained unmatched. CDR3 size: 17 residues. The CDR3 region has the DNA TGTGCCAGCTCCGGACTAGCGGTGACCGCGAACACCGGGGAGCTGTTTTTT. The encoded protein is CASSGLAVTANTGELFF.

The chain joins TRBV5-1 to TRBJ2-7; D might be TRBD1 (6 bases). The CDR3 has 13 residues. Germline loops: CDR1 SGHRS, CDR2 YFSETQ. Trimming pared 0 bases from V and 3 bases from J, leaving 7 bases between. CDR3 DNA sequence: TGCGCCAGCAGCTTGGCAGGGGTCTACGAGCAGTACTTC. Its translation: CASSLAGVYEQYF.

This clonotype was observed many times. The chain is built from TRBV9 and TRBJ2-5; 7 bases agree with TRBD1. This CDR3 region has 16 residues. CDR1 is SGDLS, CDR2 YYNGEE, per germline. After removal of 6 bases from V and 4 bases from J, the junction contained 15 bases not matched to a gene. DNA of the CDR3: TGTGCCAGCAATCCAGGGGGTCCAGAATGGGCAGAGACCCAGTACTTC. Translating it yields CASNPGGPEWAETQYF.

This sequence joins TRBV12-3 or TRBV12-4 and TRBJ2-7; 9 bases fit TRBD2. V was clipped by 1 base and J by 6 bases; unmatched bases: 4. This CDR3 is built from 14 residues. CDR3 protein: CASSLGGRATEQYF. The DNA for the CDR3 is TGTGCCAGCAGTTTAGGCGGGAGGGCCACCGAGCAGTACTTC.

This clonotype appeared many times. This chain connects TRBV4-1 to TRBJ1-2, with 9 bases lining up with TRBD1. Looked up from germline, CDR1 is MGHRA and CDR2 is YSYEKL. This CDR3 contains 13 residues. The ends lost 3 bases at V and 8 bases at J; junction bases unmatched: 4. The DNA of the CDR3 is TGCGCCAGCAGCCAGCCACAGGGGGCGGGCTACACCTTC. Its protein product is CASSQPQGAGYTF.

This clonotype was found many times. CDR3 residues: CASSETGFGNTIYF. The CDR3 nucleotides read TGTGCCAGCAGTGAGACAGGGTTTGGAAACACCATATATTTT. J is TRBJ1-3 and V is TRBV12-3 or TRBV12-4, with 7 positions matching TRBD1. Losses at the gene ends were 5 bases for V and 3 bases for J; bases not matched to a gene: 4. The CDR3 has 14 amino acids.

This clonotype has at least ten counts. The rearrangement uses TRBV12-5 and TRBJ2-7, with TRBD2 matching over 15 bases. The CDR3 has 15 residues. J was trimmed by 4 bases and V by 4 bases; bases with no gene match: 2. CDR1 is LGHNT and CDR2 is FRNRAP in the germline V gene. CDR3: CASGSGTSGRYEQYF. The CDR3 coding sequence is TGTGCTAGTGGTTCTGGGACTAGCGGGAGGTACGAGCAGTACTTC.

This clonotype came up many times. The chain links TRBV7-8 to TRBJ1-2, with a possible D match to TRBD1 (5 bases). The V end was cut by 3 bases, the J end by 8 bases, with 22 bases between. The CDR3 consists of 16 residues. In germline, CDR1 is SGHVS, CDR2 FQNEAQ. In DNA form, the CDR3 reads TGTGCCAGCAGCTTGGGATTAACTTTGGGTCCAGGGGGCTACACCTTC. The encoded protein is CASSLGLTLGPGGYTF.

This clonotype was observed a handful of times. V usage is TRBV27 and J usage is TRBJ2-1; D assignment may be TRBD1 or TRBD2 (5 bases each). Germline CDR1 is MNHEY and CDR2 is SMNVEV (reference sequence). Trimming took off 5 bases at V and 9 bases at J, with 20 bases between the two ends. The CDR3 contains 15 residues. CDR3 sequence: CASSRGRGVAGEQFF. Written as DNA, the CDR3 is TGTGCCAGCAGTCGGGGTAGGGGTGTTGCTGGTGAGCAGTTCTTC.

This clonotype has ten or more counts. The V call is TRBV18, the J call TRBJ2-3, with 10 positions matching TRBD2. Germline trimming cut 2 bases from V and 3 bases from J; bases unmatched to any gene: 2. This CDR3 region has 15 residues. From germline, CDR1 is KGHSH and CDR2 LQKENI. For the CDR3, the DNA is TGTGCCAGCTCACCAAATAGCGGGAGGACAGATACGCAGTATTTT. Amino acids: CASSPNSGRTDTQYF.

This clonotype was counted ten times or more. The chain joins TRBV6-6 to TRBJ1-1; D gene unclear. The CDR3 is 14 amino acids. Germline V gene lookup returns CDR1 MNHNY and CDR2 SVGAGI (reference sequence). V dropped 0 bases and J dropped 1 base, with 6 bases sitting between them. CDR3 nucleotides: TGTGCCAGCAGTTACTCGACGGCGAACACTGAAGCTTTCTTT. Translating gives CASSYSTANTEAFF.

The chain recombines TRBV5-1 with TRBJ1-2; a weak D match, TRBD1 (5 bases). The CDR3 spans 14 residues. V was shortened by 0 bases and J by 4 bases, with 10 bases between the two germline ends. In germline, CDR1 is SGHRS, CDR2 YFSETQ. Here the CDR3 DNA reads TGCGCCAGCAGCTTGGCGGGGCAGTCCTATGGCTACACCTTC. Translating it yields CASSLAGQSYGYTF. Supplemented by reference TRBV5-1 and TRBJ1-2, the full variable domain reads KAGVTQTPRYLIKTRGQQVTLSCSPISGHRSVSWYQQTPGQGLQFLFEYFSETQRNKGNFPGRFSGRQFSNSRSEMNVSTLELGDSALYLCASSLAGQSYGYTFGSGTRLTVV.

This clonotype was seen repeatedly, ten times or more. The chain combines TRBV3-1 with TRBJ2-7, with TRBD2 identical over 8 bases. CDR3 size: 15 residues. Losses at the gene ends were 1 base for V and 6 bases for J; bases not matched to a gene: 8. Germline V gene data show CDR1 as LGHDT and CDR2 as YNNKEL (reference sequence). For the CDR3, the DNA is TGTGCCAGCAGCCAAGTCGGGACTAGAGGCTTCGAGCAGTACTTC. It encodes CASSQVGTRGFEQYF.

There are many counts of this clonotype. Here the CDR3 DNA reads TGTGCCAGCAGCGTACAAGGACTAGAGACCCAGTACTTC. This gives the protein CASSVQGLETQYF. The chain recombines TRBV9 with TRBJ2-5, with a weak D call TRBD2 (5 bases). The CDR3 sequence is 13 residues long. Germline-derived CDR1 and CDR2 are SGDLS and YYNGEE. With 1 base removed from V and 4 bases from J, the gap between germline ends came to 8 bases. The full variable domain, in which reference TRBV9 and TRBJ2-5 provide the parts outside the CDR3, is DSGVTQTPKHLITATGQRVTLRCSPRSGDLSVYWYQQSLDQGLQFLIQYYNGEERAKGNILERFSAQQFPDLHSELNLSSLELGDSALYFCASSVQGLETQYFGPGTRLLVL.

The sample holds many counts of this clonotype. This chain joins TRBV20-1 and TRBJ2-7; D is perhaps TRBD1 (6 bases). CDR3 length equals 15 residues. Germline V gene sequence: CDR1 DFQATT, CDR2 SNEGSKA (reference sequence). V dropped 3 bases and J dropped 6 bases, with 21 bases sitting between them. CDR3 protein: CSARPPTGLNGEQYF. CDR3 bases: TGCAGTGCTAGGCCCCCCACAGGGCTGAATGGCGAGCAGTACTTC.

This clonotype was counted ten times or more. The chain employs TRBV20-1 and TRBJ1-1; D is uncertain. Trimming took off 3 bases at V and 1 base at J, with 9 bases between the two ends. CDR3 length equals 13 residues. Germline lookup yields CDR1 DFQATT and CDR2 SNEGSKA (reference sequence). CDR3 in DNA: TGCAGTGCTAGCCCTACAGAGAACACTGAAGCTTTCTTT. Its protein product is CSASPTENTEAFF.

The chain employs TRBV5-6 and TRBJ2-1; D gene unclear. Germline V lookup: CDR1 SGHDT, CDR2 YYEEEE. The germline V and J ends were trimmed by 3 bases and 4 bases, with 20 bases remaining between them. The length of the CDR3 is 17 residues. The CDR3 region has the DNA TGTGCCAGCAGCTCCTACCGGCTTCCGGGTCAGTACAATGAGCAGTTCTTC. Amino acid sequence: CASSSYRLPGQYNEQFF.

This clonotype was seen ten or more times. The CDR3 region is CASSIGLAGVNEQFF. The DNA of the CDR3 is TGTGCCAGTAGTATAGGGCTAGCGGGAGTAAATGAGCAGTTCTTC. The rearrangement links TRBV19 to TRBJ2-1; 10 nucleotides agree with TRBD2. V lost 1 base to trimming and J lost 7 bases; unmatched junction nucleotides: 4. This CDR3 spans 15 amino acids. The V gene's germline CDR1 is LNHDA and CDR2 SQIVND (reference sequence).

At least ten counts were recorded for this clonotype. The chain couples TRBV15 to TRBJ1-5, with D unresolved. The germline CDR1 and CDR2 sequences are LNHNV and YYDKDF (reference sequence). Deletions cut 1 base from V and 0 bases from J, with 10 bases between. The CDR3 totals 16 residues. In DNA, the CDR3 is TGTGCCACCAGCAGAGGAGGGAAAAATAGCAATCAGCCCCAGCATTTT. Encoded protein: CATSRGGKNSNQPQHF.

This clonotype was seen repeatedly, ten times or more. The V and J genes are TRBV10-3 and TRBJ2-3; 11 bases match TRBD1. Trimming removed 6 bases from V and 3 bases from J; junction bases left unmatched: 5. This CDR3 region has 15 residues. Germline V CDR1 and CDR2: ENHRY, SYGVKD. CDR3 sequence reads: CAISPGQGVTDTQYF. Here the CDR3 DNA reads TGTGCCATCAGCCCGGGACAGGGGGTGACAGATACGCAGTATTTT.